Described below is a single TCR beta chain sequence and its context. Per germline, CDR1 DFQATT and CDR2 SNEGSKA (reference sequence). The CDR3 extends over 11 amino acids. V shed 7 bases and J shed 7 bases, with 13 bases lying between them. These data come from a study of T-cell reconstitution after alpha-beta-depleted transplantation in children. TCRbeta library preparation incorporated unique molecular identifiers. TCRdb independently ran MiXCR on the PCR reads; one entry per CDR3 protein. This table holds about 350,000 distinct CDR3 sequences, about 14% found once. This material consisted of PBMCs, taken from the stem cell graft. This TCR came from a human donor who donated a stem cell graft to a child with Fanconi anemia. The chain combines TRBV20-1 with TRBJ1-1, with D uncertain. The CDR3 loop is CSVQRRDEAFF. The CDR3 DNA follows: TGCAGTGTCCAGAGGAGGGATGAAGCTTTCTTT.